What follows are 23 T cell receptor beta chains derived from one specimen sequenced in a study of T-cell memory formation after mild COVID-19. Using its own MiXCR run on the 5' RACE reads, TCRdb lists one record per CDR3 protein. The sample contains 250,000 to 300,000 distinct CDR3 sequences, around 15% of which appear only once. The sequencing input was PBMCs or a T cell subset sorted from them (not recorded which). These receptors all come from a man aged 18 to 30 who had mild COVID-19 (a few samples of this study predate the infection). Cell type and time point are not known.

The J gene is TRBJ1-2, the V gene TRBV30, with a possible D match to TRBD1 (5 bases). The CDR3 is 14 residues long. V was pared by 4 bases and J by 2 bases, with 14 bases between. CDR1 GTSNPN and CDR2 SVGIG come from the germline V gene (reference sequence). The CDR3 region has the DNA TGTGCCTGGACCAGGTACAGGACCAACTATGGCTACACCTTC. This translates into CAWTRYRTNYGYTF.

The rearrangement links TRBV27 to TRBJ2-5; possible D gene TRBD2, 5 bases. CDR1 and CDR2 (germline): MNHEY, SMNVEV (reference sequence). The CDR3 loop spans 13 amino acids. V was cut by 5 bases and J by 9 bases, with 16 bases left in between. The CDR3 DNA sequence: TGTGCCAGCAGTCCGCCGATGGCCGGGGCCCAGTACTTC. This encodes CASSPPMAGAQYF.

There are a few counts of this clonotype. The V call is TRBV27, the J call TRBJ2-3; D remains ambiguous. The germline gives CDR1 MNHEY, CDR2 SMNVEV (reference sequence). V lost 6 bases to trimming and J lost 7 bases, with 14 bases between them. CDR3 length: 13 residues. The CDR3 spells CASRASAEYTQYF. DNA for the CDR3: TGTGCCAGCAGAGCCTCCGCGGAGTATACGCAGTATTTT.

The J gene is TRBJ1-3, the V gene TRBV9; D ambiguous. The CDR3 spans 14 residues. The germline V gene encodes CDR1 SGDLS and CDR2 YYNGEE. Trimming cost V 2 bases and J 2 bases, with 8 bases left between them. CDR3 loop: CASSVGQTGNTIYF. CDR3 DNA sequence: TGTGCCAGCAGCGTGGGTCAGACTGGAAACACCATATATTTT.

The chain joins TRBV7-8 to TRBJ1-1, with unresolved D. CDR1 SGHVS and CDR2 FQNEAQ come from the germline V gene. The V end was cut by 6 bases, the J end by 3 bases, with 8 bases between. The CDR3 is made up of 12 amino acids. CDR3 in DNA: TGTGCCAGCAGAGAGGAGTACACTGAAGCTTTCTTT. It encodes CASREEYTEAFF.

For this clonotype: A junction end diverges from the germline sequence, so it may reflect a read error. V and J are TRBV19 and TRBJ1-5; D is uncertain. CDR1 and CDR2 (germline): LNHDA, SQIVND (reference sequence). The CDR3 covers 13 residues. CDR3 protein: CASSIGGNQTQHF. CDR3 coding DNA: TGTGCCAGTAGTATAGGAGGTAATCAGACCCAGCATTTT.

At least ten counts were recorded for this clonotype. This sequence joins TRBV7-9 and TRBJ2-5, with 8 bases aligning to TRBD1. The V segment lost 3 bases and the J segment 4 bases; nucleotides outside the gene matches: 1. The CDR3 runs 13 residues. CDR1 is SEHNR, CDR2 FQNEAQ, per germline (reference sequence). CDR3 sequence: CASSFTGGETQYF. For the CDR3, the DNA is TGTGCCAGCAGCTTCACAGGGGGAGAGACCCAGTACTTC.

This chain links TRBV2 with TRBJ1-5; 9 nucleotides agree with TRBD1. The V and J ends lost 8 bases and 7 bases, in that order; junction bases with no gene match: 6. The V gene's germline CDR1 is SNHLY and CDR2 FYNNEI. This CDR3 region has 13 residues. This chain's CDR3 is CASWGQGGQPQHF. CDR3 DNA: TGTGCCAGCTGGGGACAGGGCGGACAGCCCCAGCATTTT.

This clonotype was counted a few times. This chain links TRBV11-1 with TRBJ2-7; D is undetermined. V was cut by 0 bases and J by 6 bases, with 12 bases left in between. In germline, CDR1 is SGHAT, CDR2 FQDESV (reference sequence). This CDR3 spans 14 amino acids. CDR3 nucleotides: TGTGCCAGCAGCTTAGCAGGGAATCGTTTCGAGCAGTACGTC. Protein: CASSLAGNRFEQYV.

Only a few counts were recorded for this clonotype. This chain links TRBV12-3 or TRBV12-4 with TRBJ2-3, with TRBD1 matching 7 bases. The CDR3 spans 15 residues. The junction had 5 bases not matched to a gene; V was cut back by 4 bases and J by 1 base. CDR3 in amino acids: CASSSRQGGTDTQYF. The CDR3 coding sequence is TGTGCCAGCAGTTCGAGACAGGGAGGCACAGATACGCAGTATTTT.

The chain has TRBV5-3 and TRBJ2-3, with D maybe TRBD1 (6 bases). Being an ORF, TRBV5-3 has a function that is uncertain. CDR3 size: 18 residues. V shed 4 bases and J shed 1 base, with 22 bases lying between them. This chain's CDR3 is CARSRILYTGFGTDTQYF. CDR3 nucleotides: TGTGCCAGAAGCCGAATCCTCTATACAGGGTTCGGCACAGATACGCAGTATTTT.

The rearrangement joins TRBV29-1 to TRBJ2-5; 8 positions agree with TRBD2. This CDR3 spans 13 amino acids. Germline V gene data show CDR1 as SQVTM and CDR2 as ANQGSEA. The ends lost 5 bases at V and 4 bases at J; junction bases unmatched: 6. The CDR3 nucleotides are TGCAGCGTTCACGGGGGGGCAGGAGAGACCCAGTACTTC. It yields the protein CSVHGGAGETQYF. Based on the CDR3 plus reference TRBV29-1 and TRBJ2-5, the full variable domain is SAVISQKPSRDICQRGTSLTIQCQVDSQVTMMFWYRQQPGQSLTLIATANQGSEATYESGFVIDKFPISRPNLTFSTLTVSNMSPEDSSIYLCSVHGGAGETQYFGPGTRLLVL.

The chain recombines TRBV6-6 with TRBJ1-1; the D is unclear. Trimming stripped 0 bases from V and 1 base from J, with 6 bases between. CDR3 length: 14 amino acids. Germline lookup yields CDR1 MNHNY and CDR2 SVGAGI (reference sequence). The CDR3 sequence is CASSYSRGNTEAFF. In nucleotides, the CDR3 is TGTGCCAGCAGTTACTCCCGGGGGAACACTGAAGCTTTCTTT.

This clonotype was detected a few times. The rearrangement uses TRBV30 and TRBJ2-5; TRBD2 might be the D (5 bases). Deletions cut 2 bases from V and 0 bases from J, with 7 bases between. This CDR3 is built from 13 residues. Germline V lookup: CDR1 GTSNPN, CDR2 SVGIG (reference sequence). CDR3 nucleotide sequence: TGTGCCTGGAGTCGAGGGAACCAAGAGACCCAGTACTTC. This sequence encodes CAWSRGNQETQYF.

The chain uses TRBV3-1 and TRBJ2-7, with 9 bases matching TRBD2. The CDR3 totals 15 residues. Looked up from germline, CDR1 is LGHDT and CDR2 is YNNKEL (reference sequence). Germline trimming cut 2 bases from V and 6 bases from J; bases unmatched to any gene: 8. The CDR3 loop is CASSQRSLAGTEQYF. The CDR3 DNA is TGTGCCAGCAGCCAAAGGTCGCTAGCGGGGACCGAGCAGTACTTC.

This clonotype came up many times. The chain couples TRBV7-3 to TRBJ1-1, with unresolved D. Germline loops: CDR1 SGHTA, CDR2 FQGTGA. V was pared by 3 bases and J by 1 base, with 9 bases between. The CDR3 spans 14 residues. CDR3 in amino acids: CASSLNVGNTEAFF. The CDR3 nucleotides are TGTGCCAGCAGCTTGAATGTGGGGAACACTGAAGCTTTCTTT.

This clonotype was seen more than once but under ten times. This sequence joins TRBV5-4 and TRBJ2-7; D might be TRBD1 (6 bases). The V gene's germline CDR1 is SGHNT and CDR2 YYREEE (reference sequence). V was trimmed by 0 bases and J by 2 bases, leaving 9 bases between them. This CDR3 has 14 residues. The DNA of the CDR3 is TGTGCCAGCAGCTTGGGGGACATCCCCTACGAGCAGTACTTC. It encodes CASSLGDIPYEQYF.

J is TRBJ1-4 and V is TRBV6-5; 9 positions agree with TRBD1. The CDR3 extends over 16 amino acids. After removal of 4 bases from V and 7 bases from J, the junction contained 10 bases not matched to a gene. Germline V gene lookup returns CDR1 MNHEY and CDR2 SVGAGI. CDR3 amino acids: CASSSHGTGRIEKLFF. The CDR3 DNA reads as TGTGCCAGCAGTTCTCACGGGACAGGGCGGATTGAAAAACTGTTTTTT.

This chain links TRBV6-2 or TRBV6-3 with TRBJ2-7; 9 bases fit TRBD1. Trimming at V came to 6 bases and at J to 5 bases, leaving 5 bases not matched to a gene. The germline V gene has CDR1 MNHEY and CDR2 SVGEGT. The CDR3 is 13 residues long. The CDR3 DNA is TGTGCCAGCAGCCGACAGGGGGTCAACGAGCAGTACTTC. Encoded protein: CASSRQGVNEQYF.

This clonotype was seen more than once but under ten times. The rearrangement joins TRBV11-2 to TRBJ1-5, with D possibly being TRBD1 (5 bases). CDR1 is SGHAT and CDR2 is FQNNGV in the germline V gene. The germline V and J ends were trimmed by 2 bases and 6 bases, with 14 bases remaining between them. This CDR3 spans 15 amino acids. CDR3 coding DNA: TGTGCCAGCAGCTTAAGCGGGGGTCCCAGTCAGCCCCAGCATTTT. This encodes CASSLSGGPSQPQHF.

This clonotype was observed a handful of times. The V gene is TRBV6-2 or TRBV6-3, the J gene TRBJ2-5, with 8 bases fitting TRBD1. V lost 0 bases to trimming and J lost 0 bases; unmatched junction nucleotides: 6. The V gene's germline CDR1 is MNHEY and CDR2 SVGEGT. The CDR3 has 17 residues. In DNA form, the CDR3 reads TGTGCCAGCAGTTACTCGATGTTACAGGGGGACCAAGAGACCCAGTACTTC. This encodes CASSYSMLQGDQETQYF.

Only a few counts were recorded for this clonotype. The V gene is TRBV7-2, the J gene TRBJ1-5, with a possible D match to TRBD1 (6 bases). The CDR3 length is 13 residues. Germline V gene data show CDR1 as SGHTA and CDR2 as FQGNSA. V shed 3 bases and J shed 9 bases, with 12 bases lying between them. The CDR3 region is CASSLGHTAPQHF. CDR3 nucleotides: TGTGCCAGCAGCTTGGGACATACGGCGCCCCAGCATTTT.

The table lists this clonotype with a few counts. V and J are TRBV3-1 and TRBJ1-1; weak D call: TRBD1 (6 bases). This CDR3 has 15 residues. Germline CDR1 LGHDT, CDR2 YNNKEL (reference sequence). V was shortened by 0 bases and J by 0 bases, with 8 bases between the two germline ends. CDR3 nucleotides: TGTGCCAGCAGCCAAGAGACAGGTATGAACACTGAAGCTTTCTTT. Translated: CASSQETGMNTEAFF.